One sample yielded the 24 T cell receptor beta chains listed below, sequenced in a study of shared clonotypes between healthy human individuals. Clones were sequenced by immunoSEQ multiplex PCR, and TCRdb holds only the in-frame ones, with some missing. Altogether over 95,000 clones are present, 55% to 70% being singletons, with the ten largest covering roughly a quarter. The source material was memory CD8+ T cells sorted from blood. Sample subset: CD45RO+ cells pooled with CCR7-negative TemRA cells. Receptors were obtained from a woman aged 30 to 39 in good health.

J is TRBJ2-5 and V is TRBV19; 7 positions match TRBD1. J gave up 5 bases and V 1 base, and 10 bases lay outside the gene matches. The CDR3 contains 16 residues. Germline-derived CDR1 and CDR2 are LNHDA and SQIVND (reference sequence). The CDR3 sequence is CASSIGTGRLYETQYF. The CDR3 DNA reads TGTGCCAGTAGTATAGGGACAGGCCGACTCTACGAGACCCAGTACTTC.

The V call is TRBV10-1, the J call TRBJ2-7; no reliable D call. Trimming left V 0 bases short and J 2 bases short, with 17 bases between. Germline V gene lookup returns CDR1 WNHNN and CDR2 SYGVQD (reference sequence). The CDR3 runs to 17 residues. The CDR3 protein is CASSESEVRRYPYEQYF. The CDR3 bases are TGCGCCAGCAGTGAGTCTGAGGTACGCAGGTACCCCTACGAGCAGTACTTC.

This clone was detected only once. This chain links TRBV14 with TRBJ1-1, with D unresolved. Trimming pared 0 bases from V and 8 bases from J, leaving 10 bases between. Germline V gives CDR1 SGHDN, CDR2 FVKESK. The CDR3 loop spans 13 amino acids. CDR3 coding DNA: TGTGCCAGCAGCCAAGAATTGATGGAAGAAGCTTTCTTT. It is translated as CASSQELMEEAFF.

This clone was counted only a few times. Other nucleotide sequences in the sample specify the same CDR3. The chain recombines TRBV27 with TRBJ1-1; D not certain. The V end lost 3 bases, the J end lost 1 base, and 6 bases lay between the germline ends. This CDR3 spans 13 amino acids. Germline V lookup: CDR1 MNHEY, CDR2 SMNVEV (reference sequence). The chain's CDR3 is CASSLDWNTEAFF. CDR3 nucleotides: TGTGCCAGCAGTTTGGACTGGAACACTGAAGCTTTCTTT.

The rearrangement links TRBV28 to TRBJ2-1, with no clear D. V lost 8 bases to trimming and J lost 3 bases, with 5 bases between them. The CDR3 loop spans 11 amino acids. Per germline, CDR1 MDHEN and CDR2 SYDVKM. This CDR3 reads CASVNYNEQFF. CDR3 coding DNA: TGTGCCAGCGTAAACTACAATGAGCAGTTCTTC.

This chain joins TRBV10-2 and TRBJ2-3, with 8 bases matching TRBD1. This CDR3 is 14 amino acids long. V lost 6 bases, J lost 1 base, and 3 bases stayed unmatched. CDR1 is WSHSY, CDR2 SAAADI, per germline. CDR3 DNA sequence: TGCGCCAGCAGCGGGACAGGCCGCACAGATACGCAGTATTTT. It codes for CASSGTGRTDTQYF.

The chain uses TRBV28 and TRBJ1-2, with D unclear. The CDR3 covers 14 residues. In germline, CDR1 is MDHEN, CDR2 SYDVKM. V was pared by 7 bases and J by 3 bases, with 15 bases between. CDR3 in amino acids: CASTSGTAYYGYTF. Here the CDR3 DNA reads TGTGCCAGCACCTCGGGAACGGCTTACTATGGCTACACCTTC.

This clone showed up just once. This chain connects TRBV6-5 to TRBJ2-5; 8 positions agree with TRBD1. The CDR3 runs 15 residues. After removal of 2 bases from V and 1 base from J, the junction contained 3 bases not matched to a gene. The germline V gene encodes CDR1 MNHEY and CDR2 SVGAGI. CDR3 in DNA: TGTGCCAGCAGTTACGGGGGACAGGCCCAAGAGACCCAGTACTTC. The encoded protein is CASSYGGQAQETQYF.

This rearrangement joins TRBV4-1 to TRBJ2-3; 8 bases are shared with TRBD1. CDR1 and CDR2 (germline): MGHRA, YSYEKL. The CDR3 is 15 amino acids. V lost 8 bases, J lost 2 bases, and 9 bases stayed unmatched. The CDR3 sequence is CASRFQGALTDTQYF. CDR3 bases: TGCGCCAGCCGGTTCCAGGGGGCCCTCACAGATACGCAGTATTTT.

The V call is TRBV25-1, the J call TRBJ2-1, with 7 bases that match TRBD1. V shed 3 bases, J shed 0 bases, and the junction held 8 bases outside the gene matches. Per germline, CDR1 MGHDK and CDR2 SYGVNS. The CDR3 has 17 residues. This chain's CDR3 is CASSDQGQPNSYNEQFF. The CDR3 nucleotides are TGTGCCAGCAGTGACCAGGGACAGCCAAACTCCTACAATGAGCAGTTCTTC.

This chain joins TRBV27 and TRBJ2-7; D may match TRBD1 or TRBD2 (5 bases each). The length of the CDR3 is 13 residues. Germline CDR1 is MNHEY and CDR2 is SMNVEV (reference sequence). The germline V and J ends were trimmed by 6 bases and 3 bases, with 12 bases remaining between them. CDR3 sequence: CASRFGTGYEQYF. The CDR3 region has the DNA TGTGCCAGCAGGTTCGGGACGGGCTACGAGCAGTACTTC.

V gene TRBV28 combines with J gene TRBJ1-1; D gene unclear. Germline V gene data show CDR1 as MDHEN and CDR2 as SYDVKM. The CDR3 runs 13 residues. V dropped 6 bases and J dropped 0 bases, with 8 bases sitting between them. CDR3 in DNA: TGTGCCAGCAGGGAGTTAATGAACACTGAAGCTTTCTTT. Protein: CASRELMNTEAFF.

This clone has a single count. V and J are TRBV6-6 and TRBJ1-3, with D maybe TRBD1 (6 bases). V lost 2 bases and J lost 0, with 11 bases in between. The germline CDR1 and CDR2 sequences are MNHNY and SVGAGI (reference sequence). The CDR3 is made up of 16 amino acids. DNA of the CDR3: TGTGCCAGCAGTTACACAGGGACCATCTCTGGAAACACCATATATTTT. Its protein is CASSYTGTISGNTIYF.

This sequence joins TRBV18 and TRBJ2-7; 7 bases are shared with TRBD2. The CDR3 runs to 15 residues. Germline CDR1 KGHSH, CDR2 LQKENI. Trimming at V came to 3 bases and at J to 2 bases, leaving 7 bases not matched to a gene. CDR3 in amino acids: CASSPTSGKTYEQYF. In nucleotides, the CDR3 is TGTGCCAGCTCACCGACGAGCGGGAAGACCTACGAGCAGTACTTC.

This chain links TRBV27 with TRBJ1-1, with 11 nucleotides matching TRBD1. CDR1 is MNHEY, CDR2 SMNVEV, per germline (reference sequence). The length of the CDR3 is 16 residues. V was pared by 2 bases and J by 6 bases, with 8 bases of the junction left unmatched. CDR3 sequence (DNA): TGTGCCAGCAGTTTAGAGTGGACAGGGGGCCGGTCTGAAGCTTTCTTT. It yields the protein CASSLEWTGGRSEAFF.

The chain joins TRBV2 to TRBJ1-2; D not certain. This CDR3 spans 12 amino acids. V was clipped by 3 bases and J by 8 bases, with 10 bases between them. Germline V lookup: CDR1 SNHLY, CDR2 FYNNEI. The CDR3: CASSDYQEGYTF. The CDR3 DNA reads as TGTGCCAGCAGTGATTATCAGGAGGGCTACACCTTC.

DNA for the CDR3: TGCAGCGGGACCCCCGGGACAGAAAATGAGCAGTTCTTC. Translation: CSGTPGTENEQFF. This chain links TRBV29-1 with TRBJ2-1, with 7 positions matching TRBD1. J gave up 7 bases and V 7 bases, and 10 bases lay outside the gene matches. There are 13 residues in the CDR3. Germline V gives CDR1 SQVTM, CDR2 ANQGSEA.

This clone has ten or more counts. The chain combines TRBV10-2 with TRBJ1-1, with TRBD1 as a possible D gene (5 bases). The V gene lost 2 bases and the J gene lost 7 bases, with 8 bases spanning the gap. CDR3 length: 12 amino acids. Per the germline V gene, CDR1 is WSHSY and CDR2 is SAAADI. The CDR3 loop is CASSEPGHEAFF. CDR3 nucleotide sequence: TGCGCCAGCAGTGAGCCAGGACATGAAGCTTTCTTT.

This chain uses TRBV12-5 with TRBJ1-2, with a weak D call TRBD1 (5 bases). Germline CDR1 is LGHNT and CDR2 is FRNRAP. V gave up 5 bases and J gave up 6 bases, with 10 bases separating them. This CDR3 has 12 amino acids. Here the CDR3 DNA reads TGTGCTAGTGGTCCTGACAGAGATGGCTACACCTTC. Translation: CASGPDRDGYTF. The whole variable domain, filled in from reference TRBV12-5 and TRBJ1-2, reads DARVTQTPRHKVTEMGQEVTMRCQPILGHNTVFWYRQTMMQGLELLAYFRNRAPLDDSGMPKDRFSAEMPDATLATLKIQPSEPRDSAVYFCASGPDRDGYTFGSGTRLTVV.

This clone occurred a few times. This chain links TRBV15 with TRBJ1-5; D is unresolved. CDR3 length: 12 amino acids. Germline V gives CDR1 LNHNV, CDR2 YYDKDF (reference sequence). Trimming took 0 bases from V and 11 from J, leaving 8 bases between them. The chain's CDR3 is CATSREVGAQHF. In nucleotides, the CDR3 is TGTGCCACCAGCAGAGAAGTCGGGGCCCAGCATTTT.

This clone appeared once. V is TRBV11-2 and J is TRBJ2-2; 8 bases agree with TRBD2. Germline trimming cut 0 bases from V and 0 bases from J; bases unmatched to any gene: 0. Germline CDR1 SGHAT, CDR2 FQNNGV. The CDR3 runs 16 residues. CDR3 coding DNA: TGTGCCAGCAGCTTAGAACTAGCGGCGAACACCGGGGAGCTGTTTTTT. This encodes CASSLELAANTGELFF.

V is TRBV15 and J is TRBJ2-7; tentatively, D is TRBD2 (5 bases). This CDR3 region has 14 residues. V dropped 0 bases and J dropped 6 bases, with 12 bases sitting between them. CDR1 and CDR2 from the germline V gene are LNHNV and YYDKDF (reference sequence). Here the CDR3 DNA reads TGTGCCACCAGCAGAGATCCGGAGAGCGGCGAGCAGTACTTC. As protein: CATSRDPESGEQYF.

The rearrangement joins TRBV5-6 to TRBJ2-7; D gene uncertain. The CDR3 runs to 12 residues. From germline, CDR1 is SGHDT and CDR2 YYEEEE. Between the trimmed V and J ends, which lost 2 bases and 2 bases, there was a span of 5 bases. The CDR3 loop reads CASSFFPYEQYF. The DNA of the CDR3 is TGTGCCAGCAGCTTTTTCCCCTACGAGCAGTACTTC.

This clone occurred a few times. The chain employs TRBV27 and TRBJ1-5, with D maybe TRBD1 (6 bases). V dropped 7 bases and J dropped 6 bases, with 16 bases sitting between them. CDR1 and CDR2 from the germline V gene are MNHEY and SMNVEV (reference sequence). This CDR3 region has 14 residues. DNA for the CDR3: TGTGCCAGCAACGAGAGGGGGGGAAGTCAGCCCCAGCATTTT. The encoded protein is CASNERGGSQPQHF.